Included here is one TCR beta chain sequence, with context. The antigen is undetermined. These data belong to a study of cytomegalovirus exposure and HLA in healthy donors. Findings and caveats of the study: Listed as cytomegalovirus-associated were 150 or so TCR beta chains.

PCR used 60 Vbeta primers and 13 Jbeta primers. Sequenced by immunoSEQ multiplex PCR; TCRdb stores in-frame clones only, minus some. This sample's table reports tens of thousands of clones. After removal of 1 base from V and 4 bases from J, the junction contained 13 bases not matched to a gene. CDR1 and CDR2 from the germline V gene are SQVTM and ANQGSEA. This CDR3 comprises 17 residues. Sequencing was performed on PBMCs. The gene calls are TRBV29-1 and TRBJ2-1; TRBD1 matches 7 bases. This TCR was sampled from a male donor in good health and CMV-seropositive. CDR3 nucleotides: TGCAGCGTTGAAGGTTTATCACAGGGGATAAGTTACAATGAGCAGTTCTTC. Translated, it gives CSVEGLSQGISYNEQFF.